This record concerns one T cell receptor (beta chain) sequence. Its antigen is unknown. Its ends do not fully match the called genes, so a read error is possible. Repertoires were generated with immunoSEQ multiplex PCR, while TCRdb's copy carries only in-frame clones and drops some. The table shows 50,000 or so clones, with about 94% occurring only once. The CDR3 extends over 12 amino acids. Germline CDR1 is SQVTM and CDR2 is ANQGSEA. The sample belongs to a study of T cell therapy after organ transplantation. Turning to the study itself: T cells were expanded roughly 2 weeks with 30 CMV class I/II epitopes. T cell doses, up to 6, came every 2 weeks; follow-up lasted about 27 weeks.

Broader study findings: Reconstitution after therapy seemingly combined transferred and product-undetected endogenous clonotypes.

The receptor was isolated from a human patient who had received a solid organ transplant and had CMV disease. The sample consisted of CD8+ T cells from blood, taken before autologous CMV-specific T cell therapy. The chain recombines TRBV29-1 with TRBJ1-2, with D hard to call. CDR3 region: CSVEGLTYGYTF. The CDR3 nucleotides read TGCAGCGTGGAAGGACTGACCTATGGCTACACCTTC.